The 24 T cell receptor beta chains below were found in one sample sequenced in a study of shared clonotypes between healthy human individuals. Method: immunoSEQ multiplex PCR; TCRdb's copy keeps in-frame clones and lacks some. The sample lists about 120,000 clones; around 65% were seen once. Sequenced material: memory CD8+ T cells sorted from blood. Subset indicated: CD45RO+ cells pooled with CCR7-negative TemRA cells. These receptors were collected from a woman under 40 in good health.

The CDR3 region has the DNA TGTGCCAGCAGTTTGTACAGGGGCTTCGACACCGGGGAGCTGTTTTTT. Translating it yields CASSLYRGFDTGELFF. This rearrangement joins TRBV28 to TRBJ2-2, with 7 nucleotides matching TRBD1. The CDR3 length is 16 residues. CDR1 is MDHEN and CDR2 is SYDVKM in the germline V gene. J gave up 3 bases and V 3 bases, and 7 bases lay outside the gene matches.

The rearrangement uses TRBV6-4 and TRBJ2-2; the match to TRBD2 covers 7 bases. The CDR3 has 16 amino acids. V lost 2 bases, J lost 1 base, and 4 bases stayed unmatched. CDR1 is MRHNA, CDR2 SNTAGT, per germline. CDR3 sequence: CASSDGGRGNTGELFF. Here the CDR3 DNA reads TGTGCCAGCAGTGACGGCGGGAGAGGGAACACCGGGGAGCTGTTTTTT.

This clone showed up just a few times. DNA of the CDR3: TGTGCCAGCAGTCTACCGGGACAGGGGGGCGAGCAGTACTTC. Its translation: CASSLPGQGGEQYF. The J gene is TRBJ2-5, the V gene TRBV28; 11 bases align to TRBD1. The DNA end is a closer match to TRBJ2-7, so the J assignment may be wrong. CDR3 length equals 14 residues. CDR1 and CDR2 (germline): MDHEN, SYDVKM.

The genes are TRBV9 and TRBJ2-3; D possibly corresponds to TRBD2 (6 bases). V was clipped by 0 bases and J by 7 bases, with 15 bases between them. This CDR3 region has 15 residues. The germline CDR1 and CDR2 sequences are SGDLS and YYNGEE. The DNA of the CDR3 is TGTGCCAGCAGCGTAGGACGGGAGTTATCAAATACGCAGTATTTT. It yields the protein CASSVGRELSNTQYF.

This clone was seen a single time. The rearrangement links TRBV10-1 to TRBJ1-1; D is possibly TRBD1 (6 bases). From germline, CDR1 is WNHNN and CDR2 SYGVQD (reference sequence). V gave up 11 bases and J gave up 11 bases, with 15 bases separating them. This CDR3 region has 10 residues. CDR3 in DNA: TGCGCCGGACCAGGGGCGTGGGCTTTCTTT. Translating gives CAGPGAWAFF.

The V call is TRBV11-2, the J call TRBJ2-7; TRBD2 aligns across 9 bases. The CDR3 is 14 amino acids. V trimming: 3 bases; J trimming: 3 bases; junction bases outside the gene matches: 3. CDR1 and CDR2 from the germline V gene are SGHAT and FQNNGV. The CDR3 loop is CASSFGTSYYEQYF. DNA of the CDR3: TGTGCCAGCAGCTTCGGGACTAGCTACTACGAGCAGTACTTC. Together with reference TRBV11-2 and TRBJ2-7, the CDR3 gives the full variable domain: EAGVAQSPRYKIIEKRQSVAFWCNPISGHATLYWYQQILGQGPKLLIQFQNNGVVDDSQLPKDRFSAERLKGVDSTLKIQPAKLEDSAVYLCASSFGTSYYEQYFGPGTRLTVT.

CDR3 in amino acids: CSVEGSWGAGGYNEQFF. CDR3 DNA: TGCAGCGTTGAGGGCTCTTGGGGCGCGGGCGGCTACAATGAGCAGTTCTTC. This rearrangement joins TRBV29-1 to TRBJ2-1; TRBD1 or TRBD2 may be the D gene (5 bases each). Between the trimmed V and J ends, which lost 3 bases and 3 bases, there was a span of 21 bases. The CDR3 loop spans 17 amino acids. In germline, CDR1 is SQVTM, CDR2 ANQGSEA.

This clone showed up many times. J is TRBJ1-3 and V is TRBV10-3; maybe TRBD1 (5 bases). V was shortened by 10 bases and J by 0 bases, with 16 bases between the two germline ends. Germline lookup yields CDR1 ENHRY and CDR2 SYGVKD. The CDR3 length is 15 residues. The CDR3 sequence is CATRGTEDSGNTIYF. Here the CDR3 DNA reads TGTGCCACCCGGGGGACGGAGGACTCTGGAAACACCATATATTTT.

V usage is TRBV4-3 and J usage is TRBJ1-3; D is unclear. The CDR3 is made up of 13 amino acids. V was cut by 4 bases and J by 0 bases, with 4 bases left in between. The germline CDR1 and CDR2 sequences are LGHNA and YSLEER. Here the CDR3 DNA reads TGCGCCAGCAGCCCCGACTCTGGAAACACCATATATTTT. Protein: CASSPDSGNTIYF.

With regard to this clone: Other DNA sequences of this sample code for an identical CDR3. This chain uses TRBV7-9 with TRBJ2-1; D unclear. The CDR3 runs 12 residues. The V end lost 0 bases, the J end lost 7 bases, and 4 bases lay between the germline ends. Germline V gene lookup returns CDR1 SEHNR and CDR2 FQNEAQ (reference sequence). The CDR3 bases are TGTGCCAGCAGCTTAGCAATTAATGAGCAGTTCTTC. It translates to CASSLAINEQFF.

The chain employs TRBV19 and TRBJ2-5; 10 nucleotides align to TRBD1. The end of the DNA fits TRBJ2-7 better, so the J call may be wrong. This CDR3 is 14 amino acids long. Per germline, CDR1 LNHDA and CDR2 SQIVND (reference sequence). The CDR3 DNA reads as TGTGCCAGTAGGAGGGACAGGGGTACAAGCGAGCAGTACTTC. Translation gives CASRRDRGTSEQYF.

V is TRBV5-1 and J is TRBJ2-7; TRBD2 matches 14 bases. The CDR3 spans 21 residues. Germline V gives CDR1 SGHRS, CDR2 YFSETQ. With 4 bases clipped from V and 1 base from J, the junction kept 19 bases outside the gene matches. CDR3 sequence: CASSRGTSGSYDAAGSYEQYF. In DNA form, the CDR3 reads TGCGCCAGCAGCAGAGGGACTAGCGGGAGTTATGACGCCGCGGGTTCCTACGAGCAGTACTTC.

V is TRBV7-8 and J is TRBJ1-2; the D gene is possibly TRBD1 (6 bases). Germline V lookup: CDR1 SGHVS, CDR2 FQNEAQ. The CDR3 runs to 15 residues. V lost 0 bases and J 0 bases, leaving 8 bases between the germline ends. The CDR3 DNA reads TGTGCCAGCAGCTTAGCGACAGGAACTAACTATGGCTACACCTTC. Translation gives CASSLATGTNYGYTF.

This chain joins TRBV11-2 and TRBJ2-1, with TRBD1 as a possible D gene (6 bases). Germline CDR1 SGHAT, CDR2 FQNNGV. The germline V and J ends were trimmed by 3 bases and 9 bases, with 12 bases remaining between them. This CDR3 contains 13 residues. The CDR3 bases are TGTGCCAGCAGCTTGGGGACACTTTTTGAGCAGTTCTTC. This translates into CASSLGTLFEQFF.

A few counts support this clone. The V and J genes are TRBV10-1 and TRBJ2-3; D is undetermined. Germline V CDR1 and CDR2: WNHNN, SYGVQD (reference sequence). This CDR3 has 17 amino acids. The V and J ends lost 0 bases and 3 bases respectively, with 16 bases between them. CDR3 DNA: TGCGCCAGCAGTGAGTCGACCATTGGGTCGGGTACAGATACGCAGTATTTT. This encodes CASSESTIGSGTDTQYF.

The CDR3 coding sequence is TGTGCCAGCTCACCTGTTGGGCAGAGTGAGCAGTTCTTC. It translates to CASSPVGQSEQFF. This chain connects TRBV18 to TRBJ2-1, with D unclear. The CDR3 extends over 13 amino acids. The germline CDR1 and CDR2 sequences are KGHSH and LQKENI. The V end was cut by 3 bases, the J end by 9 bases, with 12 bases between.

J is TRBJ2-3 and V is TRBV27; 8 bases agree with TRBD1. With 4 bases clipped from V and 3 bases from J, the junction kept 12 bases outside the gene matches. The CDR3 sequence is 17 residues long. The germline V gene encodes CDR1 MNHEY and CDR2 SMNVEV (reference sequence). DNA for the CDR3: TGTGCCAGCAGTTGGGGAACCAGGGGGCGCGGGACAGATACGCAGTATTTT. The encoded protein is CASSWGTRGRGTDTQYF.

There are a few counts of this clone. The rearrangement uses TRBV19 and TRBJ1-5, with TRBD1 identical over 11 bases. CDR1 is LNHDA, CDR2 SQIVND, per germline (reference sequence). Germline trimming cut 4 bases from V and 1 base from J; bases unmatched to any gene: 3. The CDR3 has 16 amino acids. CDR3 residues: CASSTDRGLSNQPQHF. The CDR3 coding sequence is TGTGCCAGTAGTACGGACAGGGGGCTAAGCAATCAGCCCCAGCATTTT.

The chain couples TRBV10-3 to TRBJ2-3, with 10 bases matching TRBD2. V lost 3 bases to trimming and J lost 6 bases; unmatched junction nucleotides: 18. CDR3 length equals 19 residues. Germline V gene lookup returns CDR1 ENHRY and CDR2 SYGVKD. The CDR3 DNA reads TGTGCCATCAGTGAATCCCTAGCGGGAGCTATTCTGATATTGGATACGCAGTATTTT. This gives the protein CAISESLAGAILILDTQYF.

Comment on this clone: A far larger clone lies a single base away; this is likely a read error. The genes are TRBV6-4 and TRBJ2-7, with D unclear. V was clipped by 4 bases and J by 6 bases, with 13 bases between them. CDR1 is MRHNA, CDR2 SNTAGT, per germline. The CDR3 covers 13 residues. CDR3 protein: CASSGSDEGEQYF. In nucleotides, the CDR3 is TGTGCCAGCAGTGGCTCGGATGAAGGCGAGCAGTACTTC.

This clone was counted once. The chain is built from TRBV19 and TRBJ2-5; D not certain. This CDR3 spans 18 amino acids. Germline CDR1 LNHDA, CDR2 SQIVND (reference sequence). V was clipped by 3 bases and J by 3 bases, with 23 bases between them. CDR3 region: CASSILPLGLLMKETQYF. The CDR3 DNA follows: TGTGCCAGTAGTATCCTACCCCTGGGCCTGCTCATGAAAGAGACCCAGTACTTC.

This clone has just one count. DNA for the CDR3: TGTGCCAGCAGTTCAGATAGGACAGAAACCTACGAGCAGTACTTC. Translation: CASSSDRTETYEQYF. The chain links TRBV27 to TRBJ2-7, with TRBD1 as a possible D gene (6 bases). V lost 4 bases and J lost 2, with 15 bases in between. From germline, CDR1 is MNHEY and CDR2 SMNVEV (reference sequence). There are 15 residues in the CDR3.

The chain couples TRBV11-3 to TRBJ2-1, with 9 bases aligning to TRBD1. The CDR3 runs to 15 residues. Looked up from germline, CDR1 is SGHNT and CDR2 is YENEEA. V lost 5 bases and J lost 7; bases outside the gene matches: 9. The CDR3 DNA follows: TGTGCCAGCAGCCATCGGGACAGGGAGAGAAATGAGCAGTTCTTC. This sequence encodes CASSHRDRERNEQFF.

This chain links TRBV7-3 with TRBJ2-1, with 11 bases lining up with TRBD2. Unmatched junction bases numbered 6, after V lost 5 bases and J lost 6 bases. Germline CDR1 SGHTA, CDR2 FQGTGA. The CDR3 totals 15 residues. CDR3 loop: CASSPLAGGLNEQFF. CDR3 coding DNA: TGTGCCAGCAGCCCGCTAGCGGGAGGCCTCAATGAGCAGTTCTTC. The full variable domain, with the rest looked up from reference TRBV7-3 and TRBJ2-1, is GAGVSQTPSNKVTEKGKYVELRCDPISGHTALYWYRQSLGQGPEFLIYFQGTGAADDSGLPNDRFFAVRPEGSVSTLKIQRTERGDSAVYLCASSPLAGGLNEQFFGPGTRLTVL.